This T cell receptor (beta chain) was captured in a study of cytomegalovirus exposure and HLA in healthy donors. PCR primers comprised 60 Vbeta and 13 Jbeta primers. Produced via immunoSEQ multiplex PCR; TCRdb's table is partial and in-frame only. This repertoire shows 150,000 to 200,000 clones, about two thirds found once; its top ten account for over 2%. The V segment lost 10 bases and the J segment 5 bases; nucleotides outside the gene matches: 7. The CDR3 contains 13 residues. Germline CDR1 MNHEY, CDR2 SVGAGI. This receptor was taken from a human donor in good health. The sequenced sample was PBMCs. The chain carries TRBV6-5 and TRBJ2-5; 10 bases fit TRBD2. CDR3 loop: CATAGGPWETQYF. DNA for the CDR3: TGTGCCACAGCGGGGGGGCCTTGGGAGACCCAGTACTTC.